This T cell receptor (beta chain) was identified during a study of T cells in Graves' hyperthyroidism and ophthalmopathy. The germline CDR1 and CDR2 sequences are DFQATT and SNEGSKA (reference sequence). The CDR3 consists of 19 residues. V shed 2 bases and J shed 0 bases, with 20 bases lying between them. Pregnant or lactating patients were excluded, as were those with uncontrolled infection or other autoimmune disease. Approximately 10 ml of fresh peripheral blood supplied the PBMCs. The investigators amplified TCR beta CDR3 regions from RNA transcripts. HTBI primers drove first-round RT-PCR of the TCR CDR3. TCRdb analysed the multiplex PCR reads with MiXCR anew, one entry per CDR3 protein. The repertoire consists of 600,000 or so distinct CDR3 sequences, with 14% occurring once and the leading ten covering approximately 6.4%. Turning to this clonotype: What it binds is unknown.

General observations from the study: Also found in blood were most expanded thyroid clonotypes above 0.001. Ophthalmopathy and stable hyperthyroidism were told apart by a 13 V-J model.

The chain couples TRBV20-1 to TRBJ1-6; perhaps TRBD1 as D (6 bases). The receptor's source is a woman aged 18 to 35 with Graves' ophthalmopathy. The sequenced sample consisted of blood. The CDR3 DNA follows: TGCAGTGCTAGATGGAGATTCGGACAGTGGAGCTCCTATAATTCACCCCTCCACTTT. Translation: CSARWRFGQWSSYNSPLHF.